Below are 32 T cell receptor beta chains sequenced from a single sample in a study of cytomegalovirus exposure and HLA in healthy donors (dated by TCRdb to about 2017). Library preparation employed the immunoSEQ multiplex PCR assay. The multiplex PCR relied on a mix of 60 forward primers for TCR Vbeta segments and 13 reverse primers for TCR Jbeta segments. TCRdb took over this immuneACCESS table, retaining in-frame rearrangements with V and J assigned. Such tables are incomplete; in checked studies, under half of the missing clones stem from an unresolved V gene, and the remainder is unexplained. In all, the sample holds about 36,000 clones, and 55% to 75% of those were seen once. The biggest ten clones account for over 6.5% of the sample. Sequenced sample: PBMCs. The receptors come from a man aged 30 to 39 in good health and CMV-seronegative.

The chain combines TRBV5-1 with TRBJ2-1, with a possible D match to TRBD1 (5 bases). This CDR3 is 14 amino acids long. Germline-derived CDR1 and CDR2 are SGHRS and YFSETQ. Trimming removed 2 bases at V and 4 bases at J, with 10 bases between. CDR3 sequence reads: CASSFDSTYNEQFF. The CDR3 coding sequence is TGCGCCAGCAGCTTCGACAGTACTTACAATGAGCAGTTCTTC.

J is TRBJ2-1 and V is TRBV9; 7 bases line up with TRBD2. From germline, CDR1 is SGDLS and CDR2 YYNGEE. This CDR3 comprises 14 residues. V shed 4 bases and J 7 bases; nucleotides not matched to a gene: 8. The DNA for the CDR3 is TGTGCCAGCAGCTCGAACACGGGACTAAATGAGCAGTTCTTC. Translating gives CASSSNTGLNEQFF.

Here the CDR3 reads CASSGEGDEQYF. The CDR3 DNA reads as TGTGCCAGCAGCGGCGAGGGGGACGAGCAGTACTTC. V usage is TRBV9 and J usage is TRBJ2-7; the D gene is possibly TRBD1 (6 bases). This CDR3 is 12 amino acids long. Germline V lookup: CDR1 SGDLS, CDR2 YYNGEE. V lost 3 bases and J lost 5, with 9 bases in between.

This clone was detected only once. This chain connects TRBV13 to TRBJ1-5, with 8 bases identical to TRBD1. The V gene's germline CDR1 is PRHDT and CDR2 FYEKMQ (reference sequence). V lost 5 bases to trimming and J lost 1 base; unmatched junction nucleotides: 7. The CDR3 sequence is 16 residues long. DNA of the CDR3: TGTGCCAGCAGCCTTCAGGGGGCAGGGAGCAATCAGCCCCAGCATTTT. Residues: CASSLQGAGSNQPQHF.

V usage is TRBV28 and J usage is TRBJ1-1; tentatively, D is TRBD1 (6 bases). This CDR3 has 14 residues. Germline-derived CDR1 and CDR2 are MDHEN and SYDVKM. Trimming stripped 9 bases from V and 0 bases from J, with 14 bases between. The CDR3 is CASSSGQMNTEAFF. In nucleotides, the CDR3 is TGTGCCAGTTCGTCCGGACAGATGAACACTGAAGCTTTCTTT.

The genes are TRBV6-5 and TRBJ2-4; D is perhaps TRBD2 (5 bases). CDR1 and CDR2 (germline): MNHEY, SVGAGI. CDR3 length: 15 residues. The V gene lost 4 bases and the J gene lost 3 bases, with 13 bases spanning the gap. The CDR3 loop reads CASSWRLASKNIQYF. The CDR3 region has the DNA TGTGCCAGCAGTTGGCGGCTAGCCAGCAAAAACATTCAGTACTTC.

J is TRBJ1-4 and V is TRBV10-3; 7 nucleotides line up with TRBD1. The V gene end was trimmed by 6 bases and the J gene end by 0 bases; junction bases not matched to a gene: 4. Germline CDR1 ENHRY, CDR2 SYGVKD. The CDR3 covers 15 residues. The CDR3 nucleotides read TGTGCCATCAGCAGGGACAGCGCAACTAATGAAAAACTGTTTTTT. Its protein is CAISRDSATNEKLFF.

CDR3 coding DNA: TGTGCCAGCAGCTTAACCTACAATCAGCCCCAGCATTTT. It specifies CASSLTYNQPQHF. The chain employs TRBV5-8 and TRBJ1-5, with D unresolved. Per germline, CDR1 SGHTS and CDR2 YDEGEE. Trimming pared 2 bases from V and 3 bases from J, leaving 6 bases between. The CDR3 spans 13 residues.

The J gene is TRBJ2-3, the V gene TRBV7-2, with 11 bases that match TRBD2. This CDR3 has 15 residues. Germline V gene data show CDR1 as SGHTA and CDR2 as FQGNSA. V dropped 4 bases and J dropped 7; count of bases not matched to a gene: 7. In nucleotides, the CDR3 is TGTGCCAGCAGCTACGGACTAGCGGGCAAAAATACGCAGTATTTT. Its protein product is CASSYGLAGKNTQYF.

V gene TRBV2 combines with J gene TRBJ2-7, with D perhaps matching TRBD2 (6 bases). Germline V lookup: CDR1 SNHLY, CDR2 FYNNEI. Trimming pared 5 bases from V and 6 bases from J, leaving 11 bases between. The CDR3 covers 12 residues. This chain's CDR3 is CASSLTGVEQYF. DNA for the CDR3: TGTGCCAGCAGTCTGACGGGAGTCGAGCAGTACTTC.

The V call is TRBV2, the J call TRBJ1-5, with 8 bases identical to TRBD1. The V gene end was trimmed by 6 bases and the J gene end by 2 bases; junction bases not matched to a gene: 12. The CDR3 runs 17 residues. Germline CDR1 is SNHLY and CDR2 is FYNNEI. The CDR3 DNA sequence: TGTGCCAGCAGCGGAGGCAGGGGGCGTCATGGCAATCAGCCCCAGCATTTT. This codes for CASSGGRGRHGNQPQHF.

There are a few counts of this clone. This chain joins TRBV25-1 and TRBJ2-7, with D possibly being TRBD2 (5 bases). V lost 2 bases and J 4 bases, leaving 9 bases between the germline ends. CDR3 length: 13 amino acids. The germline V gene has CDR1 MGHDK and CDR2 SYGVNS. CDR3 sequence (DNA): TGTGCCAGCAGTGAAGTTAGCGCGTACGAGCAGTACTTC. Protein product: CASSEVSAYEQYF.

This clone has just a few counts. The CDR3 loop reads CASSPGDSSSYEQYF. Written as DNA, the CDR3 is TGTGCCAGCAGCCCGGGGGACAGCTCCTCCTACGAGCAGTACTTC. The chain has TRBV5-8 and TRBJ2-7; D may be TRBD1 (7 bases). The CDR3 spans 15 residues. V lost 4 bases to trimming and J lost 0 bases, with 14 bases between them. Germline CDR1 is SGHTS and CDR2 is YDEGEE. The full variable domain, in which reference TRBV5-8 and TRBJ2-7 provide the parts outside the CDR3, is EAGVTQSPTHLIKTRGQQATLRCSPISGHTSVYWYQQALGLGLQFLLWYDEGEERNRGNFPPRFSGRQFPNYSSELNVNALELEDSALYLCASSPGDSSSYEQYFGPGTRLTVT.

The chain is built from TRBV7-6 and TRBJ2-3; maybe TRBD2 (6 bases). CDR3 length: 15 amino acids. Germline V gene sequence: CDR1 SGHVS, CDR2 FNYEAQ. V lost 4 bases to trimming and J lost 5 bases, with 16 bases between them. The CDR3 nucleotides are TGTGCCAGCAGCTCGCCGGGCCCGCGGGGAGATACGCAGTATTTT. Translation: CASSSPGPRGDTQYF.

Only one count was recorded for this clone. The CDR3 reads CASSHRDIPSYEQYF. CDR3 nucleotide sequence: TGTGCCAGCAGCCACCGGGACATCCCCTCCTACGAGCAGTACTTC. The J gene is TRBJ2-7, the V gene TRBV13; weak D call: TRBD1 (6 bases). CDR1 and CDR2 (germline): PRHDT, FYEKMQ (reference sequence). V shed 5 bases and J shed 0 bases, with 14 bases lying between them. The CDR3 consists of 15 residues.

The chain uses TRBV2 and TRBJ2-5; TRBD2 matches at 10 bases. From germline, CDR1 is SNHLY and CDR2 FYNNEI. The CDR3 runs to 15 residues. Germline trimming cut 7 bases from V and 4 bases from J; bases unmatched to any gene: 9. The CDR3 sequence: CASTGAGGRRETQYF. Written as DNA, the CDR3 is TGTGCCAGCACTGGAGCGGGGGGGCGGCGAGAGACCCAGTACTTC. Complete variable domain (other parts from reference TRBV2 and TRBJ2-5): EPEVTQTPSHQVTQMGQEVILRCVPISNHLYFYWYRQILGQKVEFLVSFYNNEISEKSEIFDDQFSVERPDGSNFTLKIRSTKLEDSAMYFCASTGAGGRRETQYFGPGTRLLVL.

The chain joins TRBV10-1 to TRBJ1-3; D is undetermined. This CDR3 has 15 residues. Trimming took 0 bases from V and 0 from J, leaving 6 bases between them. CDR1 WNHNN and CDR2 SYGVQD come from the germline V gene (reference sequence). Written as DNA, the CDR3 is TGCGCCAGCAGTGAGTCTCGGAGCTCTGGAAACACCATATATTTT. It yields the protein CASSESRSSGNTIYF.

J is TRBJ2-5 and V is TRBV6-5, with a tentative D call TRBD2 (5 bases). The length of the CDR3 is 15 residues. CDR1 and CDR2 (germline): MNHEY, SVGAGI. Deletions cut 0 bases from V and 2 bases from J, with 10 bases between. CDR3 amino acids: CASSYSGLEQETQYF. The CDR3 DNA reads as TGTGCCAGCAGTTACTCCGGACTGGAGCAAGAGACCCAGTACTTC.

The J gene is TRBJ1-5, the V gene TRBV4-1; 9 bases map to TRBD1. The length of the CDR3 is 15 residues. V lost 0 bases to trimming and J lost 8 bases; unmatched junction nucleotides: 5. CDR1 MGHRA and CDR2 YSYEKL come from the germline V gene. The CDR3 nucleotides read TGCGCCAGCAGCCAAGACCCAAGACAGGGGGAGCCCCAGCATTTT. This codes for CASSQDPRQGEPQHF.

V gene TRBV4-1 combines with J gene TRBJ1-2; tentatively, D is TRBD1 (5 bases). This CDR3 is built from 17 residues. The germline CDR1 and CDR2 sequences are MGHRA and YSYEKL. V gave up 1 base and J gave up 0 bases, with 15 bases separating them. The CDR3 protein is CASSQGLGAIANYGYTF. CDR3 sequence (DNA): TGCGCCAGCAGCCAAGGTTTAGGGGCGATAGCTAACTATGGCTACACCTTC.

The chain links TRBV4-3 to TRBJ2-7; possible D gene TRBD2, 5 bases. CDR1 LGHNA and CDR2 YSLEER come from the germline V gene. CDR3 length: 14 amino acids. V was shortened by 4 bases and J by 2 bases, with 12 bases between the two germline ends. The CDR3 loop reads CASSPPGNPYEQYF. The CDR3 nucleotides read TGCGCCAGCAGCCCCCCCGGGAATCCCTACGAGCAGTACTTC.

The sample holds one count of this clone. This chain joins TRBV25-1 and TRBJ2-4, with 14 bases lining up with TRBD2. This CDR3 is built from 15 residues. Germline V gene lookup returns CDR1 MGHDK and CDR2 SYGVNS. The V gene end was trimmed by 5 bases and the J gene end by 9 bases; junction bases not matched to a gene: 6. This chain's CDR3 is CASSPAGTSGGIQYF. The CDR3 DNA sequence: TGTGCCAGCAGTCCCGCCGGGACTAGCGGGGGCATTCAGTACTTC.

The rearrangement uses TRBV6-5 and TRBJ1-5, with TRBD1 as a possible D gene (5 bases). Deletions cut 2 bases from V and 2 bases from J, with 10 bases between. CDR3 size: 15 residues. Germline V lookup: CDR1 MNHEY, CDR2 SVGAGI. CDR3 loop: CASSYDGGGNQPQHF. CDR3 nucleotides: TGTGCCAGCAGTTACGACGGGGGGGGCAATCAGCCCCAGCATTTT.

The rearrangement links TRBV7-8 to TRBJ2-5, with D possibly matching TRBD1 (5 bases). This CDR3 contains 14 residues. V dropped 1 base and J dropped 2 bases, with 8 bases sitting between them. CDR1 is SGHVS, CDR2 FQNEAQ, per germline. The CDR3 DNA reads as TGTGCCAGCAGCTTAGTAGGGGTACAAGAGACCCAGTACTTC. It codes for CASSLVGVQETQYF.

The rearrangement joins TRBV18 to TRBJ1-1, with 7 nucleotides matching TRBD1. CDR1 and CDR2 from the germline V gene are KGHSH and LQKENI. V was clipped by 3 bases and J by 5 bases; unmatched bases: 6. The CDR3 has 14 amino acids. CDR3 amino acids: CASSPRDRGTEAFF. The CDR3 region has the DNA TGTGCCAGCTCACCCCGGGACAGAGGGACTGAAGCTTTCTTT.

This sequence joins TRBV28 and TRBJ2-7, with 8 positions matching TRBD1. The CDR3 has 14 amino acids. Germline assignment: CDR1 MDHEN and CDR2 SYDVKM. The V segment lost 6 bases and the J segment 0 bases; nucleotides outside the gene matches: 4. CDR3 DNA: TGTGCCAGCAGCCGCGGACAGGGCTCCTACGAGCAGTACTTC. Its translation is CASSRGQGSYEQYF.

The genes are TRBV6-5 and TRBJ2-3; D call uncertain. This CDR3 has 14 amino acids. V shed 0 bases and J shed 4 bases, with 8 bases lying between them. Germline V lookup: CDR1 MNHEY, CDR2 SVGAGI. The CDR3 spells CASSYSQVADTQYF. In nucleotides, the CDR3 is TGTGCCAGCAGTTACTCCCAGGTCGCAGATACGCAGTATTTT.

The chain links TRBV29-1 to TRBJ1-1; D possibly corresponds to TRBD1 (5 bases). The CDR3 consists of 13 residues. Germline CDR1 SQVTM, CDR2 ANQGSEA. The V and J ends lost 1 base and 3 bases respectively, with 9 bases between them. CDR3 region: CSVEAAGDTEAFF. The CDR3 region has the DNA TGCAGCGTTGAAGCTGCGGGGGACACTGAAGCTTTCTTT.

The table lists this clone with a few counts. Written as DNA, the CDR3 is TGCGCCAGCAGCCAAGATTCCGGGGGGGCGATGACGCAGTATTTT. Protein product: CASSQDSGGAMTQYF. The chain joins TRBV4-3 to TRBJ2-3, with 8 bases that match TRBD2. V dropped 0 bases and J dropped 9; count of bases not matched to a gene: 8. Germline CDR1 is LGHNA and CDR2 is YSLEER. The CDR3 has 15 amino acids.

The chain has TRBV4-3 and TRBJ1-1; TRBD1 is a possible D gene (6 bases). Germline CDR1 reads LGHNA; CDR2 reads YSLEER. The V gene lost 1 base and the J gene lost 0 bases, with 12 bases spanning the gap. The CDR3 length is 16 residues. CDR3 nucleotide sequence: TGCGCCAGCAGCCAAGTCGGGGGGCCCATGAACACTGAAGCTTTCTTT. Protein product: CASSQVGGPMNTEAFF.

The gene calls are TRBV5-1 and TRBJ2-2, with a possible D match to TRBD1 (6 bases). Germline V gene sequence: CDR1 SGHRS, CDR2 YFSETQ. Trimming left V 5 bases short and J 5 bases short, with 16 bases between. There are 15 residues in the CDR3. The CDR3 sequence: CASSHTRGGTGELFF. In DNA, the CDR3 is TGCGCCAGCAGTCATACAAGAGGGGGAACCGGGGAGCTGTTTTTT.

The chain joins TRBV28 to TRBJ2-1; possibly TRBD2 for D (7 bases). The germline V gene has CDR1 MDHEN and CDR2 SYDVKM. This CDR3 spans 17 amino acids. V shed 5 bases and J shed 7 bases, with 24 bases lying between them. CDR3 residues: CASSPKGGRGVWNEQFF. DNA for the CDR3: TGTGCCAGCAGTCCCAAGGGAGGGAGGGGGGTATGGAATGAGCAGTTCTTC.